What follows are 4 T cell receptor beta chains derived from one specimen sequenced in a study of cytomegalovirus exposure and HLA in healthy donors. Measured with immunoSEQ multiplex PCR; TCRdb has only the in-frame clones, and not every one. In the table there are about 140,000 clones, about 80% of which are singletons. Sequencing was carried out using PBMCs. These receptors were obtained from a man aged 25-45 years in good health and CMV-seropositive.

V usage is TRBV19 and J usage is TRBJ2-5; a weak D match, TRBD2 (7 bases). Trimming shortened V by 6 bases and J by 4 bases, and 12 bases separated the two germline ends. Germline V CDR1 and CDR2: LNHDA, SQIVND (reference sequence). The length of the CDR3 is 13 residues. DNA for the CDR3: TGTGCCAGTAGAGGGGGGGTGATAGAGACCCAGTACTTC. Amino acid sequence: CASRGGVIETQYF.

This clone showed up just once. This chain links TRBV5-1 with TRBJ2-7, with D perhaps TRBD2 (5 bases). Germline-derived CDR1 and CDR2 are SGHRS and YFSETQ. CDR3 size: 13 residues. Trimming took off 6 bases at V and 1 base at J, with 11 bases between the two ends. The CDR3 DNA sequence: TGCGCCAGCAAGCGGACCCCATCCTACGAGCAGTACTTC. It specifies CASKRTPSYEQYF.

The rearrangement links TRBV5-1 to TRBJ1-1; TRBD1 agrees at 7 bases. The CDR3 loop spans 14 amino acids. Trimming removed 0 bases from V and 8 bases from J; junction bases left unmatched: 7. From germline, CDR1 is SGHRS and CDR2 YFSETQ. This chain's CDR3 is CASSLDDDRVEAFF. The CDR3 DNA sequence: TGCGCCAGCAGCTTGGATGACGACAGGGTGGAAGCTTTCTTT.

This chain links TRBV9 with TRBJ2-5; D possibly corresponds to TRBD2 (6 bases). Germline V gene data show CDR1 as SGDLS and CDR2 as YYNGEE. CDR3 length: 19 amino acids. Trimming removed 4 bases at V and 5 bases at J, with 30 bases between. CDR3 loop: CASSPPSLRTIRSLETQYF. CDR3 coding DNA: TGTGCCAGCAGCCCCCCCTCACTTCGGACTATCCGTAGTTTGGAGACCCAGTACTTC.